This T cell receptor beta chain was observed in a study of blood T cell repertoires in COVID-19. Profiled with immunoSEQ multiplex PCR; TCRdb holds only in-frame clones, not every one. The table has 35,000 to 45,000 clones, over 70% seen once. This CDR3 has 15 residues. The ends lost 5 bases at V and 4 bases at J; junction bases unmatched: 3. Germline V gives CDR1 MRHNA, CDR2 SNTAGT. Material for sequencing was peripheral blood. The chain links TRBV6-4 to TRBJ2-1; 12 bases map to TRBD2. The source is a man in his 70s with acute or convalescent COVID-19. CDR3 in amino acids: CASSSSGGAYNEQFF. The CDR3 bases are TGTGCCAGCAGTTCTAGCGGGGGGGCGTACAATGAGCAGTTCTTC.